A single sample is the source of the 32 T cell receptor beta chains below, sequenced in a study of T-cell reconstitution after alpha-beta-depleted transplantation in children. Library preparation (for TCRbeta) was performed with unique molecular identifiers. TCRdb re-called the PCR reads with MiXCR, one entry per CDR3 protein. Among hundreds of thousands of distinct CDR3 sequences listed, approximately 15% were seen once. The starting material was PBMCs from the stem cell graft donor, obtained from the stem cell graft. Receptors were obtained from a human donor who donated a stem cell graft to a child with acute myeloid leukemia.

This clonotype was picked up a small number of times. The chain is built from TRBV5-6 and TRBJ2-4; TRBD2 matches at 7 bases. Germline CDR1 SGHDT, CDR2 YYEEEE. Trimming cost V 4 bases and J 1 base; bases outside gene matches: 8. The CDR3 totals 16 residues. CDR3 nucleotide sequence: TGTGCCAGCAGCACCCGGGAGGTTTTGGCCAAAAACATTCAGTACTTC. Protein sequence: CASSTREVLAKNIQYF. Filled out from reference TRBV5-6 and TRBJ2-4, the complete variable domain reads DAGVTQSPTHLIKTRGQQVTLRCSPKSGHDTVSWYQQALGQGPQFIFQYYEEEERQRGNFPDRFSGHQFPNYSSELNVNALLLGDSALYLCASSTREVLAKNIQYFGAGTRLSVL.

The chain recombines TRBV12-3 or TRBV12-4 with TRBJ2-2; the D gene is possibly TRBD2 (6 bases). The CDR3 contains 13 residues. V was shortened by 5 bases and J by 7 bases, with 11 bases between the two germline ends. The CDR3, as DNA: TGTGCCAGCAGTCGGGACTCCCGCGGGGAGCTGTTTTTT. The encoded protein is CASSRDSRGELFF.

The chain has TRBV27 and TRBJ2-3; D might be TRBD2 (6 bases). Trimming removed 3 bases from V and 2 bases from J, with 9 bases in between. This CDR3 is 14 amino acids long. Germline CDR1 and CDR2: MNHEY and SMNVEV (reference sequence). The CDR3 DNA reads TGTGCCAGCAGTTTGAGGGACTTCACAGATACGCAGTATTTT. Translation: CASSLRDFTDTQYF.

This clonotype was seen repeatedly, ten times or more. The chain employs TRBV12-3 or TRBV12-4 and TRBJ2-1; D might be TRBD2 (6 bases). The ends were cut back, 5 bases at V and 9 bases at J, with 20 bases in the middle. The CDR3 length is 15 residues. The CDR3 region is CASSLATAGTSEQFF. The CDR3 DNA reads TGTGCCAGCAGTCTCGCAACGGCGGGGACGAGTGAGCAGTTCTTC.

The chain joins TRBV12-3 or TRBV12-4 to TRBJ1-5; 9 bases are shared with TRBD1. The trim removed 10 bases at V and 8 bases at J, leaving 15 bases unmatched. CDR3 length: 15 amino acids. CDR3 sequence: CATSRDRAFGEPQHF. DNA for the CDR3: TGTGCCACCAGCAGGGACAGGGCCTTCGGGGAGCCCCAGCATTTT.

V usage is TRBV7-2 and J usage is TRBJ2-5; 8 bases are a match to TRBD1. This CDR3 contains 14 residues. CDR1 SGHTA and CDR2 FQGNSA come from the germline V gene. V shed 5 bases and J 4 bases; nucleotides not matched to a gene: 6. The CDR3 nucleotides are TGTGCCAGCAGCATGACAGGGGTCTCAGAGACCCAGTACTTC. Its protein product is CASSMTGVSETQYF.

The chain carries TRBV5-1 and TRBJ2-3; no clear D. This CDR3 spans 16 amino acids. Germline loops: CDR1 SGHRS, CDR2 YFSETQ. V lost 2 bases to trimming and J lost 4 bases, with 17 bases between them. The CDR3 spells CASSLRTASLPDTQYF. CDR3 in DNA: TGCGCCAGCAGCTTACGGACGGCAAGTCTTCCAGATACGCAGTATTTT.

The J gene is TRBJ2-5, the V gene TRBV5-1; the match to TRBD2 covers 11 bases. Losses at the gene ends were 4 bases for V and 2 bases for J; bases not matched to a gene: 7. The germline V gene has CDR1 SGHRS and CDR2 YFSETQ. The CDR3 consists of 16 residues. Here the CDR3 DNA reads TGCGCCAGCAGCCCAGCGACTAGCGGGGCTCAAGAGACCCAGTACTTC. Translating gives CASSPATSGAQETQYF. The full variable domain, completed using reference TRBV5-1 and TRBJ2-5, is KAGVTQTPRYLIKTRGQQVTLSCSPISGHRSVSWYQQTPGQGLQFLFEYFSETQRNKGNFPGRFSGRQFSNSRSEMNVSTLELGDSALYLCASSPATSGAQETQYFGPGTRLLVL.

In its sample, this clonotype was seen many times. The CDR3 nucleotides are TGTGCCTGGAGACTTCCGGGAGCGGGAGTCACAGATACGCAGTATTTT. As protein: CAWRLPGAGVTDTQYF. The chain employs TRBV30 and TRBJ2-3, with TRBD2 matching over 8 bases. CDR3 length: 16 amino acids. The germline gives CDR1 GTSNPN, CDR2 SVGIG (reference sequence). J lost 2 bases, V lost 3 bases, and 10 bases had no gene match. The full variable domain, completed using reference TRBV30 and TRBJ2-3, is SQTIHQWPATLVQPVGSPLSLECTVEGTSNPNLYWYRQAAGRGLQLLFYSVGIGQISSEVPQNLSASRPQDRQFILSSKKLLLSDSGFYLCAWRLPGAGVTDTQYFGPGTRLTVL.

As regards this clonotype: A much larger clonotype is one base distant, so this may be a read error. Given the absence of the conserved phenylalanine or tryptophan at the CDR3 end, a read error is likely. This chain links TRBV20-1 with TRBJ1-2; 7 positions agree with TRBD1. Germline CDR1 and CDR2: DFQATT and SNEGSKA (reference sequence). J gave up 5 bases and V 0 bases, and 6 bases lay outside the gene matches. This CDR3 contains 14 residues. This CDR3 is CSARESGQVYGYTL. DNA of the CDR3: TGCAGTGCTAGAGAGTCCGGACAGGTTTATGGCTACACCCTC.

The chain couples TRBV20-1 to TRBJ1-5; no clear D gene. This CDR3 comprises 16 residues. Germline CDR1 is DFQATT and CDR2 is SNEGSKA (reference sequence). V lost 3 bases and J 0 bases, leaving 15 bases between the germline ends. This CDR3 reads CSAREARVGSNQPQHF. As DNA, the CDR3 is TGCAGTGCTAGGGAGGCTCGGGTGGGTAGCAATCAGCCCCAGCATTTT.

A few counts support this clonotype. The chain carries TRBV10-3 and TRBJ2-3, with TRBD1 identical over 7 bases. Germline CDR1 and CDR2: ENHRY and SYGVKD. The length of the CDR3 is 14 residues. The CDR3 region has the DNA TGTGCGACTAAACCGGGACAGAACACAGATACGCAGTATTTT. This translates into CATKPGQNTDTQYF.

In its sample, this clonotype was seen a few times. V is TRBV15 and J is TRBJ2-3; D possibly matches TRBD1 or TRBD2 (6 bases each). Germline loops: CDR1 LNHNV, CDR2 YYDKDF (reference sequence). V was cut by 5 bases and J by 5 bases, with 14 bases left in between. The CDR3 contains 14 residues. The DNA for the CDR3 is TGTGCCACCAGCGAGAAGGGGGGAGGAGATACGCAGTATTTT. Protein product: CATSEKGGGDTQYF.

Here the CDR3 reads CASSSGASAGYTF. Written as DNA, the CDR3 is TGTGCCAGCAGTTCGGGGGCCTCGGCAGGCTACACCTTC. The gene calls are TRBV12-3 or TRBV12-4 and TRBJ1-2; D possibly corresponds to TRBD1 (6 bases). V was clipped by 4 bases and J by 8 bases, with 14 bases between them. CDR3 length: 13 residues.

This clonotype was recorded a few times. This may arise from a read error, as a much more abundant clone is one base away. The chain employs TRBV5-6 and TRBJ1-4; 8 bases line up with TRBD1. CDR3 length equals 14 residues. V gave up 1 base and J gave up 7 bases; unmatched junction bases: 3. Germline V gene sequence: CDR1 SGHDT, CDR2 YYEEEE. CDR3 bases: TGTGCCAGCAGCTTGACAGGGGGAGGTGAAAAACTGTTTTTT. This translates into CASSLTGGGEKLFF.

The J gene is TRBJ2-1, the V gene TRBV7-9, with TRBD2 matching over 8 bases. V lost 7 bases, J lost 6 bases, and 2 bases stayed unmatched. CDR1 is SEHNR and CDR2 is FQNEAQ in the germline V gene (reference sequence). The CDR3 has 12 amino acids. The CDR3 nucleotides read TGTGCCAGCACCGGGGGGGTCAATGAGCAGTTCTTC. Its protein is CASTGGVNEQFF.

This clonotype was picked up many times. This chain links TRBV6-6 with TRBJ2-7, with 9 bases identical to TRBD1. There are 13 residues in the CDR3. Germline trimming cut 2 bases from V and 5 bases from J; bases unmatched to any gene: 1. CDR1 MNHNY and CDR2 SVGAGI come from the germline V gene (reference sequence). The CDR3 coding sequence is TGTGCCAGCAGTTACGGGACAGGGAACGAGCAGTACTTC. Its translation: CASSYGTGNEQYF.

There are many counts of this clonotype. CDR3 nucleotides: TGCAGTGCTCGACGGGGAGAGCCTGAAGCTTTCTTT. This gives the protein CSARRGEPEAFF. The chain joins TRBV20-1 to TRBJ1-1, with D hard to call. Looked up from germline, CDR1 is DFQATT and CDR2 is SNEGSKA (reference sequence). The V end was cut by 5 bases, the J end by 6 bases, with 13 bases between. The CDR3 spans 12 residues.

This clonotype was counted between two and nine times. The gene calls are TRBV7-2 and TRBJ2-2; D is undetermined. Trimming stripped 0 bases from V and 6 bases from J, with 11 bases between. Germline assignment: CDR1 SGHTA and CDR2 FQGNSA. The CDR3 runs 15 residues. CDR3 coding DNA: TGTGCCAGCAGCTTAGCGGGCATATCTTCCGGGGAGCTGTTTTTT. This translates into CASSLAGISSGELFF.

This clonotype was seen a single time. The gene calls are TRBV5-1 and TRBJ2-7; 8 bases agree with TRBD1. CDR3 size: 13 residues. Germline V gene sequence: CDR1 SGHRS, CDR2 YFSETQ. V dropped 7 bases and J dropped 3; count of bases not matched to a gene: 6. As DNA, the CDR3 is TGCGCCAGCGGTTCAGGGGGCAGCTACGAGCAGTACTTC. Translating it yields CASGSGGSYEQYF.

The CDR3 loop reads CASSLGGTGTVNTEAFF. As DNA, the CDR3 is TGTGCCAGCAGCTTAGGAGGAACCGGGACAGTCAACACTGAAGCTTTCTTT. This sequence joins TRBV11-1 and TRBJ1-1, with 7 bases fitting TRBD1. V gave up 1 base and J gave up 2 bases; unmatched junction bases: 10. Germline lookup yields CDR1 SGHAT and CDR2 FQDESV (reference sequence). The CDR3 contains 17 residues.

The sample holds a few counts of this clonotype. The rearrangement links TRBV20-1 to TRBJ2-1; 7 bases map to TRBD2. Trimming removed 5 bases from V and 0 bases from J; junction bases left unmatched: 7. The CDR3 has 15 residues. The germline gives CDR1 DFQATT, CDR2 SNEGSKA (reference sequence). DNA for the CDR3: TGCAGTGCTCGGACTAGAGAAAGCTCCTACAATGAGCAGTTCTTC. Protein: CSARTRESSYNEQFF.

In its sample, this clonotype was seen a few times. This rearrangement joins TRBV6-6 to TRBJ2-1; the D gene is possibly TRBD2 (7 bases). There are 11 residues in the CDR3. V lost 5 bases to trimming and J lost 15 bases, with 14 bases between them. Germline CDR1 is MNHNY and CDR2 is SVGAGI (reference sequence). The CDR3 loop is CASSTGGRGFF. CDR3 DNA: TGTGCCAGCAGTACGGGGGGCCGGGGGTTCTTC.

This clonotype was recorded at least ten times. The rearrangement uses TRBV4-3 and TRBJ2-1; D remains ambiguous. CDR1 is LGHNA and CDR2 is YSLEER in the germline V gene. This CDR3 has 14 residues. With 0 bases removed from V and 6 bases from J, the gap between germline ends came to 9 bases. The CDR3 loop reads CASSQDWSSNEQFF. DNA of the CDR3: TGCGCCAGCAGCCAAGATTGGAGCAGCAATGAGCAGTTCTTC.

This clonotype was recorded at least ten times. This chain connects TRBV12-3 or TRBV12-4 to TRBJ2-1, with 11 nucleotides matching TRBD2. The CDR3 spans 16 residues. Trimming removed 6 bases from V and 5 bases from J; junction bases left unmatched: 9. The CDR3 loop reads CASRLTLAGDNNEQFF. The DNA of the CDR3 is TGTGCCAGCAGGTTAACACTAGCGGGAGACAACAATGAGCAGTTCTTC.

This clonotype was detected only a few times. The rearrangement links TRBV5-1 to TRBJ2-3, with D perhaps being TRBD1 or TRBD2 (6 bases each). This CDR3 is built from 17 residues. The V end was cut by 0 bases, the J end by 4 bases, with 18 bases between. Germline V CDR1 and CDR2: SGHRS, YFSETQ. CDR3 nucleotide sequence: TGCGCCAGCAGCTTGGCTAGGGGGGCCTTGTTGGCAGATACGCAGTATTTT. It encodes CASSLARGALLADTQYF.

This clonotype was counted at least ten times. The chain combines TRBV20-1 with TRBJ2-2; 13 nucleotides match TRBD2. V lost 3 bases and J lost 1; bases outside the gene matches: 2. Germline lookup yields CDR1 DFQATT and CDR2 SNEGSKA (reference sequence). The CDR3 has 16 residues. The CDR3 loop reads CSASGLAGENTGELFF. CDR3 DNA: TGCAGTGCTAGTGGACTAGCGGGGGAGAACACCGGGGAGCTGTTTTTT.

This clonotype was observed a few times. The rearrangement links TRBV5-4 to TRBJ1-1, with 7 bases identical to TRBD1. In germline, CDR1 is SGHNT, CDR2 YYREEE (reference sequence). The CDR3 extends over 16 amino acids. After removal of 6 bases from V and 1 base from J, the junction contained 12 bases not matched to a gene. The CDR3 DNA is TGTGCCAGCATGGTTGGGGACAGATTACCGAACACTGAAGCTTTCTTT. This codes for CASMVGDRLPNTEAFF. Full variable domain (remainder filled in from reference TRBV5-4 and TRBJ1-1): ETGVTQSPTHLIKTRGQQVTLRCSSQSGHNTVSWYQQALGQGPQFIFQYYREEENGRGNFPPRFSGLQFPNYSSELNVNALELDDSALYLCASMVGDRLPNTEAFFGQGTRLTVV.

The chain joins TRBV20-1 to TRBJ2-1, with D possibly matching TRBD1 (6 bases). The germline CDR1 and CDR2 sequences are DFQATT and SNEGSKA (reference sequence). The CDR3 has 15 amino acids. Trimming took off 3 bases at V and 1 base at J, with 13 bases between the two ends. In nucleotides, the CDR3 is TGCAGTGCTAGGCTCCGCGACAGGTCCTACAATGAGCAGTTCTTC. Protein: CSARLRDRSYNEQFF.

The chain recombines TRBV5-1 with TRBJ2-5; D unresolved. The CDR3 is made up of 14 amino acids. Trimming removed 3 bases at V and 2 bases at J, with 11 bases between. The germline V gene encodes CDR1 SGHRS and CDR2 YFSETQ. The CDR3 loop reads CASSSGDSQETQYF. The CDR3 region has the DNA TGCGCCAGCAGCTCGGGCGATTCTCAAGAGACCCAGTACTTC.

This clonotype was found many times. This sequence joins TRBV24-1 and TRBJ2-7; no definite D call. The ends were cut back, 1 base at V and 7 bases at J, with 7 bases in the middle. Germline CDR1 KGHDR, CDR2 SFDVKD. The CDR3 covers 12 residues. CDR3 residues: CATSDFPGEQYF. In nucleotides, the CDR3 is TGTGCCACCAGTGATTTTCCGGGTGAGCAGTACTTC.

The chain combines TRBV7-3 with TRBJ2-1; D unresolved. The CDR3 contains 13 residues. V was clipped by 1 base and J by 10 bases, with 11 bases between them. The germline CDR1 and CDR2 sequences are SGHTA and FQGTGA. The CDR3 DNA reads as TGTGCCAGCAGCTTAATGGACCGGGCAGAGCAGTTCTTC. This translates into CASSLMDRAEQFF. The full variable domain, its missing parts supplied by reference TRBV7-3 and TRBJ2-1, is GAGVSQTPSNKVTEKGKYVELRCDPISGHTALYWYRQSLGQGPEFLIYFQGTGAADDSGLPNDRFFAVRPEGSVSTLKIQRTERGDSAVYLCASSLMDRAEQFFGPGTRLTVL.